Below are 30 T cell receptor beta chains sequenced from a single sample in a study of monozygotic twins with cystic fibrosis. Only in-frame clones appear in the TCRdb table, and some are missing; sequencing was by immunoSEQ multiplex PCR. This table holds 30,000 or so clones, approximately 97% found once. Material: blood. The receptors originated from a girl aged 2 to 9 with cystic fibrosis.

The rearrangement links TRBV5-5 to TRBJ2-5, with 10 bases aligning to TRBD2. Per the germline V gene, CDR1 is SGHKS and CDR2 is YYEKEE (reference sequence). The CDR3 spans 16 residues. V shed 0 bases, J shed 5 bases, and the junction held 7 bases outside the gene matches. For the CDR3, the DNA is TGTGCCAGCAGCTTGGCAGCGGGAGGGCCGGGTGAGACCCAGTACTTC. Protein product: CASSLAAGGPGETQYF.

V is TRBV10-3 and J is TRBJ1-4; D is perhaps TRBD1 (6 bases). The CDR3 covers 16 residues. Germline lookup yields CDR1 ENHRY and CDR2 SYGVKD. The V and J ends lost 0 bases and 8 bases respectively, with 16 bases between them. Written as DNA, the CDR3 is TGTGCCATCAGTGAGTCGGGCGGCAGGGGATCCGAAAAACTGTTTTTT. Its protein product is CAISESGGRGSEKLFF.

V is TRBV28 and J is TRBJ2-7; D is ambiguous. Germline V gene sequence: CDR1 MDHEN, CDR2 SYDVKM. This CDR3 region has 12 residues. The V gene lost 3 bases and the J gene lost 2 bases, with 5 bases spanning the gap. The CDR3 DNA follows: TGTGCCAGCAGTTTGAATACCTACGAGCAGTACTTC. This sequence encodes CASSLNTYEQYF.

A few counts support this clone. The V and J genes are TRBV30 and TRBJ1-1; D gene unclear. Per germline, CDR1 GTSNPN and CDR2 SVGIG (reference sequence). The CDR3 loop spans 15 amino acids. Trimming left V 3 bases short and J 3 bases short, with 17 bases between. The DNA for the CDR3 is TGTGCCTGGAGGGGGTCAAAATATCGGGACACTGAAGCTTTCTTT. Translated, it gives CAWRGSKYRDTEAFF.

The gene calls are TRBV15 and TRBJ2-1; 7 nucleotides match TRBD1. The CDR3 has 14 amino acids. The junction had 7 bases not matched to a gene; V was cut back by 3 bases and J by 8 bases. CDR1 and CDR2 (germline): LNHNV, YYDKDF (reference sequence). CDR3 in amino acids: CATSRKDRVDEQFF. CDR3 nucleotides: TGTGCCACCAGCAGGAAAGACAGGGTCGATGAGCAGTTCTTC.

The rearrangement joins TRBV29-1 to TRBJ2-5, with TRBD1 identical over 9 bases. The CDR3 length is 14 residues. Germline-derived CDR1 and CDR2 are SQVTM and ANQGSEA. V lost 6 bases to trimming and J lost 7 bases; unmatched junction nucleotides: 12. In DNA form, the CDR3 reads TGCAGCGTCCAAAACAGGGGGCTGTTTGCGACCCAGTACTTC. Translated: CSVQNRGLFATQYF.

Written as DNA, the CDR3 is TGTGCCAGCAGTATTCAACAGGGAGTGGAGACCCAGTACTTC. This sequence encodes CASSIQQGVETQYF. J is TRBJ2-5 and V is TRBV6-5, with a weak D call TRBD1 (6 bases). The CDR3 runs 14 residues. Trimming took off 5 bases at V and 5 bases at J, with 15 bases between the two ends. CDR1 is MNHEY, CDR2 SVGAGI, per germline.

V gene TRBV29-1 combines with J gene TRBJ2-3, with D maybe TRBD1 (6 bases). The CDR3 contains 13 residues. Per germline, CDR1 SQVTM and CDR2 ANQGSEA. Trimming removed 4 bases at V and 1 base at J, with 9 bases between. The CDR3 DNA reads TGCAGCGTTGTCGCAGGGGGCACAGATACGCAGTATTTT. It specifies CSVVAGGTDTQYF.

The chain employs TRBV19 and TRBJ1-1; D is unresolved. This CDR3 spans 15 amino acids. Deletions cut 4 bases from V and 1 base from J, with 13 bases between. Germline CDR1 and CDR2: LNHDA and SQIVND (reference sequence). CDR3 DNA sequence: TGTGCCAGTAGTAAATTCGGGGTCGGGAACACTGAAGCTTTCTTT. Translated: CASSKFGVGNTEAFF.

The chain has TRBV6-6 and TRBJ2-1; TRBD1 matches at 9 bases. Germline V gene lookup returns CDR1 MNHNY and CDR2 SVGAGI (reference sequence). V was clipped by 6 bases and J by 6 bases; unmatched bases: 6. The CDR3 length is 14 residues. Here the CDR3 DNA reads TGTGCCAGCAGGTCCGGGACAGGGTTCAATGAGCAGTTCTTC. This gives the protein CASRSGTGFNEQFF.

This clone was detected only once. This sequence joins TRBV6-6 and TRBJ1-2, with 7 bases identical to TRBD1. The CDR3 consists of 14 residues. J lost 6 bases, V lost 2 bases, and 6 bases had no gene match. The V gene's germline CDR1 is MNHNY and CDR2 SVGAGI (reference sequence). The CDR3 coding sequence is TGTGCCAGCAGTTACGACAGGGAGCTTCATGGCTACACCTTC. The encoded protein is CASSYDRELHGYTF.

This clone was observed a single time. J is TRBJ2-7 and V is TRBV5-4, with D perhaps TRBD1 or TRBD2 (5 bases each). V dropped 1 base and J dropped 5 bases, with 10 bases sitting between them. CDR1 and CDR2 from the germline V gene are SGHNT and YYREEE (reference sequence). This CDR3 spans 13 amino acids. In nucleotides, the CDR3 is TGTGCCAGCAGCTTGCGGGGCATTGACGAGCAGTACTTC. The encoded protein is CASSLRGIDEQYF.

This chain uses TRBV5-1 with TRBJ2-1; 9 nucleotides match TRBD2. CDR1 is SGHRS, CDR2 YFSETQ, per germline. After removal of 2 bases from V and 2 bases from J, the junction contained 2 bases not matched to a gene. The CDR3 runs to 15 residues. The CDR3 region is CASSFSGGTYNEQFF. The CDR3 coding sequence is TGCGCCAGCAGCTTTAGCGGGGGTACCTACAATGAGCAGTTCTTC.

The rearrangement links TRBV2 to TRBJ2-7, with TRBD1 as a possible D gene (5 bases). V lost 3 bases, J lost 6 bases, and 15 bases lay in between. Germline V lookup: CDR1 SNHLY, CDR2 FYNNEI. The CDR3 is 14 amino acids. The CDR3 DNA reads TGTGCCAGCAGTGATTCGAGGACAACACGCGAGCAGTACTTC. Translating it yields CASSDSRTTREQYF.

V usage is TRBV5-5 and J usage is TRBJ1-1; tentative D call: TRBD1 (5 bases). Trimming shortened V by 3 bases and J by 0 bases, and 15 bases separated the two germline ends. The length of the CDR3 is 16 residues. The germline V gene has CDR1 SGHKS and CDR2 YYEKEE (reference sequence). The CDR3 here is CASSSPGGRVNTEAFF. For the CDR3, the DNA is TGTGCCAGCAGCTCACCTGGGGGGAGGGTGAACACTGAAGCTTTCTTT.

Remarks on this clone: The germline gene is not matched at one end of the junction; a read error may be the cause. J is TRBJ1-1 and V is TRBV10-3; D remains unclear. The germline gives CDR1 ENHRY, CDR2 SYGVKD. This CDR3 has 13 residues. DNA for the CDR3: TGTGCCATCAATGAGAACATGAACACTGAAGCTTTCTTT. This translates into CAINENMNTEAFF.

A few counts support this clone. The chain uses TRBV30 and TRBJ1-2; D might be TRBD1 (5 bases). Germline loops: CDR1 GTSNPN, CDR2 SVGIG (reference sequence). CDR3 length: 12 amino acids. Trimming took 2 bases from V and 7 from J, leaving 11 bases between them. The DNA of the CDR3 is TGTGCCTGGAGTCCAGGGTCTGGTGGCTACACCTTC. It specifies CAWSPGSGGYTF.

The CDR3 DNA sequence: TGTGCCTGGAGTGTACTCAGAGACAGGGGCTACACCTTC. Protein: CAWSVLRDRGYTF. V usage is TRBV30 and J usage is TRBJ1-2, with D possibly being TRBD1 (6 bases). Per germline, CDR1 GTSNPN and CDR2 SVGIG (reference sequence). The CDR3 sequence is 13 residues long. V gave up 0 bases and J gave up 8 bases, with 13 bases separating them.

The chain combines TRBV2 with TRBJ1-4, with D unclear. Trimming stripped 7 bases from V and 4 bases from J, with 10 bases between. Germline V lookup: CDR1 SNHLY, CDR2 FYNNEI. CDR3 size: 13 residues. The CDR3 region is CASIGQHNEKLFF. DNA for the CDR3: TGTGCCAGCATAGGGCAGCATAATGAAAAACTGTTTTTT.

The chain combines TRBV19 with TRBJ1-1; D not resolved. The CDR3 runs to 13 residues. V lost 7 bases, J lost 1 base, and 10 bases lay in between. The germline gives CDR1 LNHDA, CDR2 SQIVND (reference sequence). The CDR3, as DNA: TGTGCCAGTACCAAAACAAAGAACACTGAAGCTTTCTTT. Its translation is CASTKTKNTEAFF.

The chain has TRBV25-1 and TRBJ2-7; a possible D gene is TRBD2 (5 bases). Trimming left V 4 bases short and J 2 bases short, with 15 bases between. Germline lookup yields CDR1 MGHDK and CDR2 SYGVNS. The CDR3 loop spans 15 amino acids. The CDR3 loop is CASSVQSPGTYEQYF. Written as DNA, the CDR3 is TGTGCCAGCAGTGTCCAGTCGCCGGGGACCTACGAGCAGTACTTC.

This sequence joins TRBV4-1 and TRBJ1-1; the match to TRBD1 covers 8 bases. CDR1 is MGHRA, CDR2 YSYEKL, per germline. CDR3 length: 16 residues. Germline trimming cut 1 base from V and 4 bases from J; bases unmatched to any gene: 8. The CDR3 DNA sequence: TGCGCCAGCAGCCAAGTTCTGACAGGGGCGAGCACTGAAGCTTTCTTT. It translates to CASSQVLTGASTEAFF.

The chain joins TRBV7-2 to TRBJ1-2, with a weak D call TRBD1 (5 bases). CDR1 SGHTA and CDR2 FQGNSA come from the germline V gene. This CDR3 region has 13 residues. Trimming took off 1 base at V and 8 bases at J, with 11 bases between the two ends. In DNA form, the CDR3 reads TGTGCCAGCAGCTTAGTACAGGCGTTGGGCTACACCTTC. Amino acids: CASSLVQALGYTF.

The chain couples TRBV18 to TRBJ2-3; 9 bases are a match to TRBD2. Germline lookup yields CDR1 KGHSH and CDR2 LQKENI. The CDR3 runs to 15 residues. Trimming at V came to 6 bases and at J to 4 bases, leaving 8 bases not matched to a gene. Here the CDR3 DNA reads TGTGCCAGCTCGTTTAGCGGGAGAGGGGCAGATACGCAGTATTTT. Amino acid sequence: CASSFSGRGADTQYF.

The chain recombines TRBV14 with TRBJ2-7; 10 nucleotides align to TRBD2. CDR1 is SGHDN and CDR2 is FVKESK in the germline V gene. The ends lost 1 base at V and 4 bases at J; junction bases unmatched: 7. The CDR3 is 16 amino acids. This CDR3 is CASSQGNGLAVYEQYF. The CDR3 region has the DNA TGTGCCAGCAGCCAAGGAAATGGACTAGCGGTTTACGAGCAGTACTTC.

The rearrangement joins TRBV7-9 to TRBJ2-3; D is perhaps TRBD1 (5 bases). The CDR3 has 12 amino acids. V lost 5 bases, J lost 5 bases, and 8 bases lay in between. Germline V gene data show CDR1 as SEHNR and CDR2 as FQNEAQ (reference sequence). CDR3 amino acids: CASSATGDTQYF. The DNA for the CDR3 is TGTGCCAGCAGCGCCACAGGAGATACGCAGTATTTT. The whole variable domain, filled in from reference TRBV7-9 and TRBJ2-3, reads DTGVSQNPRHKITKRGQNVTFRCDPISEHNRLYWYRQTLGQGPEFLTYFQNEAQLEKSRLLSDRFSAERPKGSFSTLEIQRTEQGDSAMYLCASSATGDTQYFGPGTRLTVL.

V and J are TRBV7-9 and TRBJ2-5; TRBD2 agrees at 12 bases. The CDR3 length is 14 residues. V gave up 5 bases and J gave up 4 bases; unmatched junction bases: 2. Germline V gives CDR1 SEHNR, CDR2 FQNEAQ (reference sequence). The CDR3 bases are TGTGCCAGCAGCGAGGGACTAGCGGGAGAGACCCAGTACTTC. This gives the protein CASSEGLAGETQYF. Looking up the rest from reference TRBV7-9 and TRBJ2-5 gives the full variable domain: DTGVSQNPRHKITKRGQNVTFRCDPISEHNRLYWYRQTLGQGPEFLTYFQNEAQLEKSRLLSDRFSAERPKGSFSTLEIQRTEQGDSAMYLCASSEGLAGETQYFGPGTRLLVL.

The chain joins TRBV11-3 to TRBJ2-1; 13 nucleotides match TRBD2. The V and J ends lost 5 bases and 5 bases, in that order; junction bases with no gene match: 6. The CDR3 extends over 16 amino acids. Germline assignment: CDR1 SGHNT and CDR2 YENEEA. The CDR3 here is CASSQSGTSGDNEQFF. The CDR3 DNA follows: TGTGCCAGCAGCCAATCCGGGACTAGCGGGGACAATGAGCAGTTCTTC.

The chain uses TRBV2 and TRBJ2-7; 7 positions agree with TRBD2. The germline gives CDR1 SNHLY, CDR2 FYNNEI. V was clipped by 0 bases and J by 5 bases; unmatched bases: 13. The CDR3 runs 17 residues. The CDR3 sequence is CASSEARGGRPIDEQYF. The CDR3 DNA reads as TGTGCCAGCAGTGAAGCGCGTGGCGGGAGACCCATCGACGAGCAGTACTTC.

The table lists this clone with a few counts. The gene calls are TRBV7-9 and TRBJ1-2; 7 bases align to TRBD1. This CDR3 region has 14 residues. Per germline, CDR1 SEHNR and CDR2 FQNEAQ (reference sequence). Losses at the gene ends were 3 bases for V and 4 bases for J; bases not matched to a gene: 5. CDR3 nucleotides: TGTGCCAGCAGCTTGACGGGACAGCTCTATGGCTACACCTTC. Encoded protein: CASSLTGQLYGYTF.